What follows are 17 T cell receptor beta chains derived from one specimen sequenced in a study of T cell changes during pregnancy in multiple sclerosis. Libraries were prepared by immunoSEQ multiplex PCR; TCRdb keeps only in-frame clonotypes and omits some of them. The sample consists of roughly 100,000 clones, roughly nine tenths of them appearing once. Material: peripheral blood, obtained after pregnancy. Every receptor here comes from a female donor with multiple sclerosis, enrolled in a pregnancy study.

This chain joins TRBV7-2 and TRBJ1-3; maybe TRBD1 (5 bases). The germline gives CDR1 SGHTA, CDR2 FQGNSA. CDR3 size: 15 residues. Between the trimmed V and J ends, which lost 7 bases and 4 bases, there was a span of 17 bases. The CDR3 DNA is TGTGCCAGCACCAAGGGGCCAGCTAGGGGAAACACCATATATTTT. This encodes CASTKGPARGNTIYF.

This chain connects TRBV5-4 to TRBJ2-1; 9 bases are shared with TRBD1. Germline V CDR1 and CDR2: SGHNT, YYREEE (reference sequence). V dropped 4 bases and J dropped 3; count of bases not matched to a gene: 8. The CDR3 totals 16 residues. CDR3 coding DNA: TGTGCCAGCAGCAAAAACCCGGGACAGGGCTACAATGAGCAGTTCTTC. Its translation is CASSKNPGQGYNEQFF.

The chain employs TRBV29-1 and TRBJ2-2; TRBD2 matches at 8 bases. CDR1 and CDR2 from the germline V gene are SQVTM and ANQGSEA. V shed 1 base, J shed 4 bases, and the junction held 5 bases outside the gene matches. This CDR3 is 15 amino acids long. The CDR3 reads CSVEVLAGPTGELFF. The CDR3 coding sequence is TGCAGCGTTGAAGTGTTAGCGGGGCCCACCGGGGAGCTGTTTTTT.

This chain links TRBV30 with TRBJ2-3; the D is unclear. Trimming took 0 bases from V and 0 from J, leaving 10 bases between them. From germline, CDR1 is GTSNPN and CDR2 SVGIG (reference sequence). The CDR3 contains 15 residues. The CDR3 is CAWSVLITSTDTQYF. The DNA for the CDR3 is TGTGCCTGGAGTGTATTAATCACTAGCACAGATACGCAGTATTTT. Supplemented by reference TRBV30 and TRBJ2-3, the full variable domain reads SQTIHQWPATLVQPVGSPLSLECTVEGTSNPNLYWYRQAAGRGLQLLFYSVGIGQISSEVPQNLSASRPQDRQFILSSKKLLLSDSGFYLCAWSVLITSTDTQYFGPGTRLTVL.

This chain joins TRBV19 and TRBJ2-1, with no clear D. Germline V gene sequence: CDR1 LNHDA, CDR2 SQIVND (reference sequence). The CDR3 is made up of 12 amino acids. Trimming took 6 bases from V and 7 from J, leaving 10 bases between them. CDR3 DNA: TGTGCCAGTAGCCCCGCTCGGAATGAGCAGTTCTTC. This translates into CASSPARNEQFF.

This chain connects TRBV25-1 to TRBJ2-1, with 11 bases fitting TRBD2. Unmatched junction bases numbered 9, after V lost 1 base and J lost 10 bases. The CDR3 loop spans 16 amino acids. Germline CDR1 MGHDK, CDR2 SYGVNS. CDR3 protein: CASSEWVSGRAGEQFF. The CDR3 DNA is TGTGCCAGCAGTGAATGGGTTAGCGGGAGGGCCGGGGAGCAGTTCTTC.

This rearrangement joins TRBV23-1 to TRBJ2-7, with 8 bases aligning to TRBD1. TRBV23-1 carries the ORF label, with uncertain function. V shed 4 bases and J 4 bases; nucleotides not matched to a gene: 12. This CDR3 comprises 16 residues. The DNA for the CDR3 is TGCGCCAGCAGTCGGGACAGGAGGGCGACCCTATACGAGCAGTACTTC. Protein product: CASSRDRRATLYEQYF.

The chain recombines TRBV19 with TRBJ1-5; no clear D. The CDR3 totals 15 residues. The germline V gene encodes CDR1 LNHDA and CDR2 SQIVND (reference sequence). The V and J ends lost 0 bases and 11 bases respectively, with 17 bases between them. The CDR3 loop is CASSIDRILSEAQHF. In nucleotides, the CDR3 is TGTGCCAGTAGTATAGATCGGATACTATCGGAGGCCCAGCATTTT.

This chain connects TRBV6-1 to TRBJ1-2; D is undetermined. The CDR3 extends over 12 amino acids. V dropped 6 bases and J dropped 6 bases, with 11 bases sitting between them. CDR1 MNHNS and CDR2 SASEGT come from the germline V gene. The CDR3: CASRGWGDGYTF. CDR3 sequence (DNA): TGTGCCAGCAGGGGGTGGGGAGATGGCTACACCTTC.

This rearrangement joins TRBV18 to TRBJ2-7; tentatively, D is TRBD1 (6 bases). Trimming left V 2 bases short and J 4 bases short, with 9 bases between. The CDR3 is 13 residues long. CDR1 KGHSH and CDR2 LQKENI come from the germline V gene. The CDR3 loop is CASSPGGQYEQYF. Here the CDR3 DNA reads TGTGCCAGCTCACCAGGGGGCCAGTACGAGCAGTACTTC.

This chain joins TRBV9 and TRBJ2-2; TRBD2 matches 7 bases. Unmatched junction bases numbered 6, after V lost 0 bases and J lost 4 bases. This CDR3 comprises 16 residues. Germline-derived CDR1 and CDR2 are SGDLS and YYNGEE. CDR3 sequence reads: CASSVAGGSSTGELFF. The DNA of the CDR3 is TGTGCCAGCAGCGTAGCGGGCGGGAGTTCCACCGGGGAGCTGTTTTTT.

V usage is TRBV5-8 and J usage is TRBJ1-1; D unresolved. The V gene's germline CDR1 is SGHTS and CDR2 YDEGEE. The CDR3 length is 13 residues. Trimming took off 1 base at V and 1 base at J, with 5 bases between the two ends. In DNA, the CDR3 is TGTGCCAGCAGCTTGACGAGGAACACTGAAGCTTTCTTT. Amino acid sequence: CASSLTRNTEAFF.

The chain has TRBV11-3 and TRBJ2-1; 7 bases fit TRBD2. V lost 5 bases and J lost 8; bases outside the gene matches: 9. The germline gives CDR1 SGHNT, CDR2 YENEEA. The CDR3 loop spans 14 amino acids. The CDR3 DNA follows: TGTGCCAGCAGCAACCAGGCGGGAGCTGATGAGCAGTTCTTC. Translating gives CASSNQAGADEQFF.

The chain carries TRBV27 and TRBJ2-7; TRBD2 matches 10 bases. CDR3 size: 16 residues. Germline loops: CDR1 MNHEY, CDR2 SMNVEV (reference sequence). V gave up 5 bases and J gave up 2 bases; unmatched junction bases: 9. CDR3 in DNA: TGTGCCAGCAGTCTCCTGACTAGCGGGCAAACCTACGAGCAGTACTTC. Its translation: CASSLLTSGQTYEQYF.

The chain links TRBV5-4 to TRBJ2-4, with 7 positions matching TRBD2. Trimming removed 5 bases from V and 0 bases from J; junction bases left unmatched: 8. The CDR3 spans 16 residues. The germline CDR1 and CDR2 sequences are SGHNT and YYREEE (reference sequence). CDR3 protein: CASSFGGFLAKNIQYF. The DNA of the CDR3 is TGTGCCAGCAGTTTCGGGGGGTTTCTAGCCAAAAACATTCAGTACTTC.

The chain carries TRBV28 and TRBJ2-5; 9 bases map to TRBD1. The germline CDR1 and CDR2 sequences are MDHEN and SYDVKM. The CDR3 is made up of 16 amino acids. Germline trimming cut 2 bases from V and 5 bases from J; bases unmatched to any gene: 9. The CDR3 DNA is TGTGCCAGCAGTTTACAGGGACAGGGTCTCAGGGAGACCCAGTACTTC. Protein sequence: CASSLQGQGLRETQYF.

This chain joins TRBV6-5 and TRBJ1-4; 10 bases align to TRBD1. The CDR3 length is 16 residues. CDR1 and CDR2 (germline): MNHEY, SVGAGI. Trimming cost V 3 bases and J 2 bases; bases outside gene matches: 3. The CDR3: CASSYGTGVTNEKLFF. CDR3 coding DNA: TGTGCCAGCAGTTATGGGACAGGGGTGACTAATGAAAAACTGTTTTTT.